Each of the 6 T cell receptor beta chains below was sequenced from the same sample in a study of technical replicates of blood from a few donors listed by TCRdb under 2017. The method was the immunoSEQ multiplex PCR assay. TCRdb took over this immuneACCESS table, retaining in-frame rearrangements with V and J assigned. Such tables are incomplete; in checked studies, under half of the missing clones stem from an unresolved V gene, and the remainder is unexplained. In all, the sample holds 60,000 to 70,000 clones, and approximately 83% of those were seen once. Clones ranked in the top ten supply around 5.1% of the sample. The specimen was PBMCs. These receptor sequences come from a human donor in good health. Some clones in this sample may be carry-over from other donors' samples.

This rearrangement joins TRBV7-2 to TRBJ2-7; TRBD2 matches 15 bases. The V gene end was trimmed by 5 bases and the J gene end by 4 bases; junction bases not matched to a gene: 6. Germline CDR1 is SGHTA and CDR2 is FQGNSA. This CDR3 has 16 residues. CDR3 region: CASSRTGTSGGYEQYF. CDR3 bases: TGTGCCAGCAGCAGAACCGGGACTAGCGGGGGGTACGAGCAGTACTTC.

The chain uses TRBV23-1 and TRBJ2-7; no firm D call. TRBV23-1 is an ORF for which the function is uncertain. The V and J ends lost 2 bases and 0 bases respectively, with 14 bases between them. The CDR3 loop spans 16 amino acids. This chain's CDR3 is CASSQRGHPSSYEQYF. In nucleotides, the CDR3 is TGCGCCAGCAGTCAACGCGGCCACCCGAGCTCCTACGAGCAGTACTTC.

This sequence joins TRBV4-3 and TRBJ2-5, with 8 bases fitting TRBD2. The CDR3 sequence is 15 residues long. With 1 base clipped from V and 5 bases from J, the junction kept 6 bases outside the gene matches. CDR1 is LGHNA, CDR2 YSLEER, per germline. The CDR3 protein is CASSQGGGKRETQYF. CDR3 bases: TGCGCCAGCAGCCAAGGCGGGGGGAAGCGGGAGACCCAGTACTTC.

The V gene is TRBV4-3, the J gene TRBJ1-3; perhaps TRBD1 as D (5 bases). This CDR3 has 14 amino acids. Trimming cost V 1 base and J 4 bases, with 8 bases left between them. CDR1 and CDR2 (germline): LGHNA, YSLEER. CDR3 bases: TGCGCCAGCAGCCAAGCAGGGCAAGGAAACACCATATATTTT. Its translation: CASSQAGQGNTIYF.

The rearrangement links TRBV7-9 to TRBJ2-7, with TRBD2 matching over 10 bases. Trimming at V came to 5 bases and at J to 1 base, leaving 8 bases not matched to a gene. Germline lookup yields CDR1 SEHNR and CDR2 FQNEAQ (reference sequence). The CDR3 has 16 residues. CDR3 sequence reads: CASSKASGGKSYEQYF. Written as DNA, the CDR3 is TGTGCCAGCAGCAAGGCTAGCGGGGGAAAATCCTACGAGCAGTACTTC.

The V call is TRBV19, the J call TRBJ1-1; 7 bases fit TRBD1. The CDR3 loop spans 15 amino acids. Germline trimming cut 6 bases from V and 6 bases from J; bases unmatched to any gene: 13. CDR1 is LNHDA and CDR2 is SQIVND in the germline V gene (reference sequence). Here the CDR3 reads CASSHQFDRVSEAFF. The CDR3 DNA reads as TGTGCCAGTAGCCATCAATTCGACAGGGTTTCTGAAGCTTTCTTT.